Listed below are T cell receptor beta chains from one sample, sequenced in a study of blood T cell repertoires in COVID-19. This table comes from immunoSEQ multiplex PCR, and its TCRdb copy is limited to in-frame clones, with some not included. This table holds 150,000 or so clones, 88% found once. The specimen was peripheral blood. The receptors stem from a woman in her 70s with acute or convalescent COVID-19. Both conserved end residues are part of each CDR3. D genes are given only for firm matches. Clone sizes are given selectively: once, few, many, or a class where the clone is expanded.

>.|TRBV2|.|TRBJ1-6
TGTGCCAGCAGTCCCCAGGGGTCAGGCGCCTATAATTCACCCCTCCACTTT
CASSPQGSGAYNSPLHF
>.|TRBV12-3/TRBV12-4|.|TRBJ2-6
TGTGCCAGCAGTTTTGACAGCTCATCCTTTAAGTTC
CASSFDSSSFKF
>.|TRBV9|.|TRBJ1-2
TGTGCCAGCAGCGTAAACGTGGGGCTTCGCTATGGCTACACCTTC
CASSVNVGLRYGYTF
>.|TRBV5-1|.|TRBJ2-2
TGCGCCAGCAGCTTGGTAACAGGACCATCGAACACCGGGGAGCTGTTTTTT
CASSLVTGPSNTGELFF
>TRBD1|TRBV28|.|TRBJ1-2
TGTGCCAGCACCAAAAGCGGACAGGGGGACTATGGCTACACCTTC
CASTKSGQGDYGYTF
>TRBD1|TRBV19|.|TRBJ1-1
TGTGCCAGTCCGCCGACAGGGGGCTCGAACACTGAAGCTTTCTTT
CASPPTGGSNTEAFF
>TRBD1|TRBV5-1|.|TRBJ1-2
TGCGCCAGCAGCCCGCAGGGGGCTAACTATGGCTACACCTTC
CASSPQGANYGYTF
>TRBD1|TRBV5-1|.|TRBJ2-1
TGCGCCAGCAGCTTGGGTGACAGGGGCCATGAGCAGTTCTTC
CASSLGDRGHEQFF
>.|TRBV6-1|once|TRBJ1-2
TGTGCCAGCAGTGAAGGGAGTCTGGGGGCGACCTATGGCTACACCTTC
CASSEGSLGATYGYTF
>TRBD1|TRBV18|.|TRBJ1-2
TGTGCCAGCTCACCAGATGGGACAGGGAGAGGCTACACCTTC
CASSPDGTGRGYTF
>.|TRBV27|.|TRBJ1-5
TGTGCCAGCAGCCGGAAGACAGTTAATAGCAATCAGCCCCAGCATTTT
CASSRKTVNSNQPQHF
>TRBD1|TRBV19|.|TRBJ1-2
TGTGCCAGTAGTATAGACGGGACAGGGTATGGCTACACCTTC
CASSIDGTGYGYTF
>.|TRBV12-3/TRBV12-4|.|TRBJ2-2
TGTGCCAGCAGTCCCGGAGGGGCCGGGGAGCTGTTTTTT
CASSPGGAGELFF
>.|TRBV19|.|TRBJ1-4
TGTGCCAGTACCTCAGGATCCACCAGGACTAATGAAAAACTGTTTTTT
CASTSGSTRTNEKLFF
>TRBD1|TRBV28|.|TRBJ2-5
TGTGCCAGCAGCCCAGGGGGACAGGGGAGGGAGACCCAGTACTTC
CASSPGGQGRETQYF
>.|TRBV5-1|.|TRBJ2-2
TGCGCCAGCAGCTTGCCGGAGGCCGGGGAGCTGTTTTTT
CASSLPEAGELFF
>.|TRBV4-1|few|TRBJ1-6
TGCGCCAGCACCCCCAGGGAGGGGGATAATTCACCCCTCCACTTT
CASTPREGDNSPLHF
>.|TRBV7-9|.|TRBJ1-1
TGTGCCAGCAGCTTAGACATGGAAGCTTTCTTT
CASSLDMEAFF
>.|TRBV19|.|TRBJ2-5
TGTGCCAGTAGTATAGTTCTTAACAGACAAGAGACCCAGTACTTC
CASSIVLNRQETQYF
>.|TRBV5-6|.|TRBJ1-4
TGTGCCAGCAGCCGCGATGGGGGGAGGGAAAAACTGTTTTTT
CASSRDGGREKLFF
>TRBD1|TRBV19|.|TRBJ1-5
TGTGCCAGTGGACAACAGGGGGCAGGGGGCCAGCCCCAGCATTTT
CASGQQGAGGQPQHF
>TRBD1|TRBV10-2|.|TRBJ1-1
TGCGCCAGCAGACCCGGGACAGTTATGAACACTGAAGCTTTCTTT
CASRPGTVMNTEAFF
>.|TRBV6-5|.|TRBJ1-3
TGTGCCAGCAGTTACTCGGCAGGGCGGAACACCATATATTTT
CASSYSAGRNTIYF
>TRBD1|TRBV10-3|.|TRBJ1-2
TGTGCCATCAGTGAGTCGACAGGGTCCTATGGCTACACCTTC
CAISESTGSYGYTF
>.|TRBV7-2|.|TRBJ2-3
TGTGCCAGCAGCCGGGGGGCCGGGAATACGCAGTATTTT
CASSRGAGNTQYF
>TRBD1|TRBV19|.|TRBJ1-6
TGTGCCAGTAGCCCGGGACAGTATAATTCACCCCTCCACTTT
CASSPGQYNSPLHF
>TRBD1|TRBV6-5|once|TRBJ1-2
TGTGCCAGCGTCTTGGGACAGGGGGCTAGTGGCTACACCTTC
CASVLGQGASGYTF